This is a list of T cell receptor beta chains from one sample in a study of T cells in Graves' hyperthyroidism and ophthalmopathy. Using its own MiXCR run on the multiplex PCR reads, TCRdb lists one record per CDR3 protein. The table lists some 400,000 distinct CDR3 sequences, approximately 13% of them singletons, with less than 25% in the top ten. What was sequenced was blood. These receptors came from a man aged 30 to 39 with Graves' hyperthyroidism that later progressed to Graves' ophthalmopathy. Each CDR3 is given with its conserved first and last residue. The D gene is left open where the match is weak. Clone sizes are given selectively: once, few, many, or a class where the clone is expanded.

>TRBV6-5|many|TRBD1|TRBJ1-2
CASSSGQPNYGYTF
TGTGCCAGCAGTTCGGGACAGCCTAACTATGGCTACACCTTC
>TRBV27|many|.|TRBJ1-1
CASSPHDRRDTEAFF
TGTGCCAGCAGTCCACATGACCGGAGGGACACTGAAGCTTTCTTT
>TRBV15|many|.|TRBJ1-1
CATSRDRLITEAFF
TGTGCCACCAGCAGAGATCGTTTAATCACTGAAGCTTTCTTT
>TRBV7-9|.|TRBD2|TRBJ2-5
CASSLGGGAVETQYF
TGTGCCAGCAGCTTAGGCGGGGGGGCCGTAGAGACCCAGTACTTC
>TRBV30|few|.|TRBJ2-5
CAWRGAGPWGTQYF
TGTGCCTGGAGGGGGGCCGGCCCCTGGGGGACCCAGTACTTC
>TRBV6-1|few|.|TRBJ2-4
CASTPLGAGQQLAKNIQYF
TGTGCCAGCACCCCGCTAGGGGCAGGCCAGCAGTTAGCCAAAAACATTCAGTACTTC
>TRBV7-9|many|.|TRBJ2-3
CASSKTTTLADTQYF
TGTGCCAGCAGCAAAACTACCACGCTAGCAGATACGCAGTATTTT
>TRBV20-1|few|TRBD2|TRBJ2-7
CSALAGASYEQYF
TGCAGTGCTTTAGCGGGGGCCTCCTACGAGCAGTACTTC
>TRBV7-9|.|.|TRBJ2-3
CASSWGGGGGTDTQYF
TGTGCCAGCAGCTGGGGGGGGGGCGGGGGCACAGATACGCAGTATTTT
>TRBV28|many|.|TRBJ1-1
CASSFPTENTEAFF
TGTGCCAGCAGTTTCCCGACAGAGAACACTGAAGCTTTCTTT
>TRBV27|many|.|TRBJ1-1
CASRLSGGANTEAFF
TGTGCCAGCCGTCTCTCGGGGGGTGCGAACACTGAAGCTTTCTTT